This passage covers 25 T cell receptor beta chains from one sample sequenced in a study of tumor-infiltrating lymphocytes in primary liver carcinoma. In addition to blood RNA drawn from unsorted whole blood, germline DNA was extracted. Priming with a constant-region primer yielded TCR beta cDNA from 450 to 550 ng total RNA. The TCR beta library was amplified through three nested multiplex PCR rounds in a modified ARM-PCR procedure. The first two PCR rounds, roughly 10 cycles each, used TRBV1-TRBV30 forward primers and a C-beta reverse primer. TCRdb independently ran MiXCR on the multiplex PCR reads; one entry per CDR3 protein. Of some 190,000 distinct CDR3 sequences listed, roughly three fifths were seen once; the top ten hold 72%. Source material: peripheral blood. These receptors all come from a man aged 40-50 years with primary liver carcinoma and hepatitis B virus infection.

This rearrangement joins TRBV11-2 to TRBJ2-1, with 10 bases aligning to TRBD1. The DNA end is a closer match to TRBJ2-7, so the J assignment may be wrong. Germline V CDR1 and CDR2: SGHAT, FQNNGV. The CDR3 sequence is 13 residues long. Here the CDR3 DNA reads TGTGTGAGCCGGGACAGGGGCCAGAATGAGCAGTACTTC. Protein: CVSRDRGQNEQYF.

The chain uses TRBV6-5 and TRBJ2-2; 10 nucleotides align to TRBD2. J was trimmed by 5 bases and V by 5 bases; bases with no gene match: 11. Germline assignment: CDR1 MNHEY and CDR2 SVGAGI. The CDR3 has 17 residues. The CDR3 reads CASSRNSGRTDTGELFF. CDR3 nucleotide sequence: TGTGCCAGCAGTAGGAATAGCGGGAGGACCGATACCGGGGAGCTGTTTTTT.

Of note for this clonotype: A much larger clone differs from this one at a single base, so this may be a read error. The V gene is TRBV4-1, the J gene TRBJ2-6; possible D gene TRBD1, 6 bases. CDR3 size: 19 residues. CDR1 is MGHRA and CDR2 is YSYEKL in the germline V gene. In DNA form, the CDR3 reads TGCGCCGGCAGCCAAAGGGCCCTAACAGGGACCACTGGGGCCAACGTCCTGACTTTC. Protein sequence: CAGSQRALTGTTGANVLTF.

The DNA of the CDR3 is TGTGCCAGCAGTGAAGCGCGGGGGACAGGCTATGGCTACACCTTC. Translated: CASSEARGTGYGYTF. J is TRBJ1-2 and V is TRBV6-1, with 8 bases aligning to TRBD1. V shed 0 bases, J shed 4 bases, and the junction held 4 bases outside the gene matches. CDR1 is MNHNS and CDR2 is SASEGT in the germline V gene. The length of the CDR3 is 15 residues.

On this clonotype itself: One end of the junction varies from germline; a read error may be responsible. The J gene is TRBJ1-1, the V gene TRBV4-1; D is perhaps TRBD1 (5 bases). This CDR3 has 11 amino acids. The germline gives CDR1 MGHRA, CDR2 YSYEKL. The CDR3 is CASSHSTGALF. The CDR3 coding sequence is TGCGCCAGCAGCCATAGTACTGGGGCTCTCTTT.

About this clonotype itself: This could be a read error, since a much larger clone is one nucleotide away. In DNA form, the CDR3 reads TGCAGCGTTGAAGACCTTGCAAGGGGCGGGAGCACTGAAGCTTTCTTT. It translates to CSVEDLARGGSTEAFF. V is TRBV29-1 and J is TRBJ1-1; D is perhaps TRBD1 (5 bases). The germline V and J ends were trimmed by 0 bases and 4 bases, with 18 bases remaining between them. The CDR3 runs to 16 residues. The germline V gene has CDR1 SQVTM and CDR2 ANQGSEA.

This clonotype occurred once. The chain employs TRBV11-1 and TRBJ2-5; D is unclear. Germline V CDR1 and CDR2: SGHAT, FQDESV (reference sequence). The CDR3 runs 12 residues. V lost 2 bases and J lost 5, with 6 bases in between. CDR3 residues: CASSLLMETQYF. CDR3 DNA sequence: TGTGCCAGCAGCTTACTCATGGAGACCCAGTACTTC.

The table lists this clonotype with many counts. The V gene is TRBV11-2, the J gene TRBJ2-1, with TRBD2 matching 11 bases. Germline lookup yields CDR1 SGHAT and CDR2 FQNNGV. The CDR3 runs to 15 residues. Unmatched junction bases numbered 0, after V lost 3 bases and J lost 2 bases. This CDR3 is CASSLTSGTYNEQFF. The DNA for the CDR3 is TGTGCCAGCAGCTTGACTAGCGGGACCTACAATGAGCAGTTCTTC.

In its sample, this clonotype was seen once. V gene TRBV10-2 combines with J gene TRBJ1-4; D unresolved. This CDR3 comprises 14 residues. The V end lost 7 bases, the J end lost 6 bases, and 15 bases lay between the germline ends. Germline V gene lookup returns CDR1 WSHSY and CDR2 SAAADI. CDR3 in DNA: TGCGCCAGCAAGGCGTCGGGTACAGATGAAAAACTGTTTTTT. Encoded protein: CASKASGTDEKLFF.

This chain uses TRBV11-2 with TRBJ2-6; D may be TRBD1 (6 bases). Germline CDR1 and CDR2: SGHAT and FQNNGV. V lost 5 bases and J lost 1, with 18 bases in between. This CDR3 contains 18 residues. CDR3 protein: CASSRRTEFVSGANVLTF. In DNA, the CDR3 is TGTGCCAGCAGCCGGAGGACAGAGTTTGTGTCTGGGGCCAACGTCCTGACTTTC.

This clonotype occurred a few times. A much larger clone lies a single base off, so this may be a read error. The DNA for the CDR3 is TGTACCAGCAGTCACCAAGGAGGGGCTGAGCAGTTCTTC. Protein product: CTSSHQGGAEQFF. The genes are TRBV7-8 and TRBJ2-1; weak D call: TRBD2 (6 bases). The CDR3 length is 13 residues. Germline CDR1 SGHVS, CDR2 FQNEAQ.

In regard to this clonotype: Being one base from a much bigger clone, this may be a read error. This chain joins TRBV29-1 and TRBJ2-7, with 7 bases identical to TRBD2. This CDR3 comprises 14 residues. Germline CDR1 is SQVTM and CDR2 is ANQGSEA. Losses at the gene ends were 6 bases for V and 2 bases for J; bases not matched to a gene: 10. The CDR3 sequence is CSVDTSVSPYEQYF. For the CDR3, the DNA is TGCAGCGTCGATACTAGCGTGAGTCCCTACGAGCAGTACTTC.

On this clonotype itself: Mismatch with germline at one junction end may stem from a read error. The gene calls are TRBV4-1 and TRBJ2-2; D not certain. CDR3 length: 16 amino acids. Germline V gives CDR1 MGHRA, CDR2 YSYEKL. In nucleotides, the CDR3 is TGCGCCAGCAGCCACGCCAGAGGTTTAAACATCGGGGAGCTGTTTTTT. Amino acid sequence: CASSHARGLNIGELFF.

This clonotype was observed a few times. V usage is TRBV4-1 and J usage is TRBJ2-1; TRBD2 might be the D (5 bases). Trimming pared 6 bases from V and 2 bases from J, leaving 17 bases between. CDR3 length equals 16 residues. The V gene's germline CDR1 is MGHRA and CDR2 YSYEKL. The CDR3 sequence is CASSEEPSRAYNEQFF. CDR3 DNA sequence: TGCGCCAGCAGTGAGGAGCCCTCGAGGGCCTACAATGAGCAGTTCTTC.

This clonotype was picked up many times. This chain uses TRBV29-1 with TRBJ2-3, with a weak D call TRBD2 (6 bases). Germline values: CDR1 SQVTM, CDR2 ANQGSEA. V was shortened by 6 bases and J by 2 bases, with 12 bases between the two germline ends. CDR3 size: 13 residues. The CDR3 loop reads CSVEGTVTDTQYF. The CDR3 nucleotides are TGCAGCGTCGAGGGGACTGTCACAGATACGCAGTATTTT.

This sequence joins TRBV2 and TRBJ2-5; the match to TRBD2 covers 9 bases. Per the germline V gene, CDR1 is SNHLY and CDR2 is FYNNEI. The CDR3 spans 16 residues. Unmatched junction bases numbered 11, after V lost 7 bases and J lost 2 bases. CDR3 nucleotide sequence: TGTGCCAGCATTTTCCCAGCGGGGGGAGGACAAGAGACCCAGTACTTC. This gives the protein CASIFPAGGGQETQYF.

This clonotype was seen just once. The junction and the germline gene differ at one end; a read error may be behind it. This sequence joins TRBV12-3 or TRBV12-4 and TRBJ2-5; D remains unclear. There are 13 residues in the CDR3. CDR3 nucleotides: TGTGCCAGCAGTTTACACGGAAGAGAGACCCATTACTTC. As protein: CASSLHGRETHYF.

Regarding this clonotype: This may stem from a read error, because a much larger clone lies one nucleotide away. The rearrangement links TRBV11-2 to TRBJ2-1; D perhaps matches TRBD2 (6 bases). The CDR3 has 19 amino acids. Trimming took 8 bases from V and 0 from J, leaving 26 bases between them. Germline V gene lookup returns CDR1 SGHAT and CDR2 FQNNGV. The CDR3 is CASHTWGGAASISYNEQFF. The CDR3 nucleotides read TGTGCCAGCCATACCTGGGGAGGCGCGGCTAGCATCTCCTACAATGAGCAGTTCTTC.

The chain recombines TRBV29-1 with TRBJ2-5, with TRBD2 matching over 9 bases. CDR3 size: 13 residues. With 5 bases clipped from V and 4 bases from J, the junction kept 5 bases outside the gene matches. The germline CDR1 and CDR2 sequences are SQVTM and ANQGSEA. The chain's CDR3 is CSVRGSGRETQYF. As DNA, the CDR3 is TGCAGCGTTAGAGGTAGCGGGAGAGAGACCCAGTACTTC.

The V gene is TRBV28, the J gene TRBJ2-3, with D possibly matching TRBD1 (5 bases). The CDR3 spans 14 residues. V gave up 6 bases and J gave up 1 base, with 11 bases separating them. Germline CDR1 MDHEN, CDR2 SYDVKM. This CDR3 reads CASRLQDGTDTQYF. DNA of the CDR3: TGTGCCAGCAGACTACAGGACGGCACAGATACGCAGTATTTT.

This chain joins TRBV7-9 and TRBJ1-4; no clear D. This CDR3 region has 14 residues. CDR1 is SEHNR and CDR2 is FQNEAQ in the germline V gene (reference sequence). The ends were cut back, 7 bases at V and 8 bases at J, with 17 bases in the middle. This CDR3 is CASKRGREEEKLFF. CDR3 nucleotides: TGTGCCAGCAAAAGAGGGCGAGAAGAGGAAAAACTGTTTTTT.

This clonotype has ten or more counts. The chain is built from TRBV29-1 and TRBJ2-1; D gene unclear. V lost 5 bases and J lost 9, with 11 bases in between. In germline, CDR1 is SQVTM, CDR2 ANQGSEA. This CDR3 region has 11 residues. CDR3 coding DNA: TGCAGCGTTCACCAGGTCGGTGAGCAGTTCTTC. This sequence encodes CSVHQVGEQFF.

On this clonotype: Germline is not matched at one junction end, which may reflect a read error. The chain carries TRBV29-1 and TRBJ2-4; D gene unclear. The CDR3 has 12 residues. Germline V gives CDR1 SQVTM, CDR2 ANQGSEA. CDR3 protein: CSVAESKNILYF. The CDR3 DNA reads TGCAGCGTTGCGGAATCCAAAAACATTCTGTACTTC.

This clonotype appeared a single time. This sequence may be a read error, since a much larger clone differs from it by one base. This chain links TRBV7-8 with TRBJ2-5; the match to TRBD1 covers 9 bases. Germline V CDR1 and CDR2: SGHVS, FQNEAQ. The V gene end was trimmed by 5 bases and the J gene end by 5 bases; junction bases not matched to a gene: 12. The CDR3 is 16 residues long. CDR3 residues: CASSILTGTGWETQYF. CDR3 coding DNA: TGTGCCAGCAGCATTCTGACCGGGACAGGGTGGGAGACCCAGTACTTC.

There are a few counts of this clonotype. The V gene is TRBV5-5, the J gene TRBJ2-5; D gene unclear. The germline V gene has CDR1 SGHKS and CDR2 YYEKEE (reference sequence). This CDR3 is built from 16 residues. Trimming removed 4 bases at V and 5 bases at J, with 21 bases between. CDR3 nucleotide sequence: TGTGCCAGCAGCCCATCGCTGGCATCCTCTACGGAGACCCAGTACTTC. Its translation: CASSPSLASSTETQYF.